These 11 T cell receptor beta chains were all obtained from the same sample, sequenced in a study of cytomegalovirus exposure and HLA in healthy donors. PCR was performed using 60 Vbeta and 13 Jbeta primers. Produced via immunoSEQ multiplex PCR; TCRdb's table is partial and in-frame only. The table includes about 160,000 clones, around 80% detected once. The specimen was PBMCs. The receptors were gathered from a man in his forties or fifties in good health and CMV-seronegative.

This chain uses TRBV7-2 with TRBJ2-2; weak D call: TRBD2 (6 bases). The CDR3 totals 15 residues. CDR1 and CDR2 from the germline V gene are SGHTA and FQGNSA. V gave up 6 bases and J gave up 0 bases, with 11 bases separating them. CDR3 bases: TGTGCCAGCAGGGGGGACTTCGCGAACACCGGGGAGCTGTTTTTT. Protein: CASRGDFANTGELFF.

This clone appeared a few times. This chain links TRBV6-5 with TRBJ1-5; possibly TRBD1 for D (5 bases). The CDR3 sequence is 15 residues long. Deletions cut 5 bases from V and 2 bases from J, with 13 bases between. CDR1 MNHEY and CDR2 SVGAGI come from the germline V gene. The CDR3 loop reads CASSMGPGGNQPQHF. The CDR3 nucleotides are TGTGCCAGCAGTATGGGCCCGGGGGGCAATCAGCCCCAGCATTTT.

This clone showed up just once. The V and J genes are TRBV5-1 and TRBJ2-3, with D hard to call. The CDR3 loop spans 14 amino acids. The ends were cut back, 4 bases at V and 2 bases at J, with 11 bases in the middle. CDR1 is SGHRS, CDR2 YFSETQ, per germline. In nucleotides, the CDR3 is TGCGCCAGCAGCCGCGACATCTTCACAGATACGCAGTATTTT. It is translated as CASSRDIFTDTQYF. The entire variable domain, with the rest obtained from reference TRBV5-1 and TRBJ2-3, is as follows: KAGVTQTPRYLIKTRGQQVTLSCSPISGHRSVSWYQQTPGQGLQFLFEYFSETQRNKGNFPGRFSGRQFSNSRSEMNVSTLELGDSALYLCASSRDIFTDTQYFGPGTRLTVL.

The gene calls are TRBV28 and TRBJ2-3; D is possibly TRBD2 (5 bases). The germline CDR1 and CDR2 sequences are MDHEN and SYDVKM. This CDR3 comprises 15 residues. V was shortened by 6 bases and J by 1 base, with 14 bases between the two germline ends. The DNA for the CDR3 is TGTGCCAGCAGCCTGCTGGGGAGTGGCACAGATACGCAGTATTTT. Amino acids: CASSLLGSGTDTQYF.

This chain links TRBV21-1 with TRBJ2-7; TRBD2, the table's D call, was not compared with the DNA. TRBV21-1 is reported as a pseudogene. This CDR3 is 13 amino acids long. Here the CDR3 reads CASSTYTGYEQYF. The CDR3 DNA follows: TGTGCCAGCAGCACCTACACGGGGTACGAGCAGTACTTC.

The J gene is TRBJ1-5, the V gene TRBV4-1; no definite D call. Between the trimmed V and J ends, which lost 0 bases and 4 bases, there was a span of 13 bases. The length of the CDR3 is 16 residues. Germline CDR1 MGHRA, CDR2 YSYEKL. The CDR3 coding sequence is TGCGCCAGCAGCCAAGATCAAACGGGCGGGAATCAGCCCCAGCATTTT. Translated, it gives CASSQDQTGGNQPQHF.

The CDR3 DNA sequence: TGTGCCAGCAGTTTATCGACAGGGTGGAATGAAAAACTGTTTTTT. Residues: CASSLSTGWNEKLFF. The V call is TRBV27, the J call TRBJ1-4, with 7 bases lining up with TRBD1. The CDR3 has 15 amino acids. Looked up from germline, CDR1 is MNHEY and CDR2 is SMNVEV (reference sequence). V was pared by 0 bases and J by 5 bases, with 3 bases of the junction left unmatched.

The chain combines TRBV30 with TRBJ2-6; 9 bases are a match to TRBD1. The CDR3 is 16 amino acids. V was clipped by 6 bases and J by 0 bases; unmatched bases: 6. CDR1 and CDR2 (germline): GTSNPN, SVGIG (reference sequence). The CDR3 DNA is TGTGCCTGCTCACAGGGGGCGTCCTCTGGGGCCAACGTCCTGACTTTC. It yields the protein CACSQGASSGANVLTF.

The chain has TRBV28 and TRBJ2-7; D is ambiguous. Between the trimmed V and J ends, which lost 6 bases and 2 bases, there was a span of 11 bases. The CDR3 is made up of 13 amino acids. Germline CDR1 MDHEN, CDR2 SYDVKM. CDR3 region: CASSTPVPYEQYF. Here the CDR3 DNA reads TGTGCCAGCAGCACCCCGGTTCCCTACGAGCAGTACTTC.

The chain is built from TRBV7-6 and TRBJ2-5; D is perhaps TRBD1 (6 bases). The J call may be in error: the DNA end matches TRBJ2-7 better. The germline V gene encodes CDR1 SGHVS and CDR2 FNYEAQ. The CDR3 runs to 15 residues. CDR3 DNA: TGTGCCAGCAGCCCTGGACAGAGACTAACCTACGAGCAGTACTTC. Its protein product is CASSPGQRLTYEQYF.

V usage is TRBV28 and J usage is TRBJ1-5, with 7 bases lining up with TRBD1. The germline V gene encodes CDR1 MDHEN and CDR2 SYDVKM. This CDR3 is built from 16 residues. Trimming removed 9 bases from V and 4 bases from J; junction bases left unmatched: 15. The CDR3 region is CASTTALRGMNQPQHF. CDR3 DNA: TGTGCCAGTACCACAGCTCTCAGGGGGATGAATCAGCCCCAGCATTTT.